The T cell receptor beta chain described here comes from a study of cytomegalovirus exposure and HLA in healthy donors. A note on this clone: Its antigen is still unknown.

The PCR used 60 Vbeta and 13 Jbeta primers. The assay was immunoSEQ multiplex PCR, and TCRdb's table has in-frame clones only and misses some. This table holds approximately 150,000 clones, roughly 80% found once. Overall study results and limits: When the data were analyzed later, several of the most significant clusters appeared to be linked to common viral pathogens. Researchers reported in a later analysis that a missense DCLRE1C variant was tied to TCR beta V- and J-gene trimming. Most TCR sequences were uncommon, yet certain public TCRs appeared in many donors.

Germline loops: CDR1 MRHNA, CDR2 SNTAGT. The CDR3 sequence is 13 residues long. V was shortened by 3 bases and J by 7 bases, with 12 bases between the two germline ends. The clonotype originates from a young woman in good health and CMV-seropositive. Sequences were obtained from PBMCs. This chain uses TRBV6-4 with TRBJ1-2, with TRBD1 as a possible D gene (6 bases). CDR3 in amino acids: CASSDRQAGGYTF. For the CDR3, the DNA is TGTGCCAGCAGTGATCGACAGGCTGGTGGCTACACCTTC.